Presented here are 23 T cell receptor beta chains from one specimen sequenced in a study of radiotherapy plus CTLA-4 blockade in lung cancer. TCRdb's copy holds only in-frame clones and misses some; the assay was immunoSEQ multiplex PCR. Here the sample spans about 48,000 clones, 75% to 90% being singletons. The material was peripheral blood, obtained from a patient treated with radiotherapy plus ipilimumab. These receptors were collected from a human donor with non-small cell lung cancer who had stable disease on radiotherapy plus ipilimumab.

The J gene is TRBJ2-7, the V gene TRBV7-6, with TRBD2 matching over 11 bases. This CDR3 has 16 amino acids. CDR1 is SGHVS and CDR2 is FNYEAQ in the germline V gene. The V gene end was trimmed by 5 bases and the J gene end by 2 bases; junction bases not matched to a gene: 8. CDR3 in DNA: TGTGCCAGCAGCCCGAGACTAGCGGGGTCTACCTACGAGCAGTACTTC. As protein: CASSPRLAGSTYEQYF.

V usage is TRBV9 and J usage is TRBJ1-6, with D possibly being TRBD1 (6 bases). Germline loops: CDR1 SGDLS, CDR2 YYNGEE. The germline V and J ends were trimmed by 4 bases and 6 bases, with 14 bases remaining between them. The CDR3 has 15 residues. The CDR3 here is CASSSRQDRNSPLHF. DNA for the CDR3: TGTGCCAGCAGCTCCAGACAGGACCGTAATTCACCCCTCCACTTT.

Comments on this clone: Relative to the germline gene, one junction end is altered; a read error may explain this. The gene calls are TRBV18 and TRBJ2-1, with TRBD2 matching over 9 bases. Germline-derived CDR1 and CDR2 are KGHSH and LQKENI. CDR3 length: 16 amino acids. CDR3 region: CASSSPEREAYNEQFF. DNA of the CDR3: TGTGCCAGCTCATCACCGGAGCGGGAGGCCTACAATGAGCAGTTCTTC.

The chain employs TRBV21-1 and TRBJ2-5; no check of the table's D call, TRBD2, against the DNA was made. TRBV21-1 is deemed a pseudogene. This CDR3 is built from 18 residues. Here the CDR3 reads CASSMFQLGLAGEETQYF. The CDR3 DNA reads TGTGCCAGCAGCATGTTTCAACTCGGACTAGCGGGAGAGGAGACCCAGTACTTC.

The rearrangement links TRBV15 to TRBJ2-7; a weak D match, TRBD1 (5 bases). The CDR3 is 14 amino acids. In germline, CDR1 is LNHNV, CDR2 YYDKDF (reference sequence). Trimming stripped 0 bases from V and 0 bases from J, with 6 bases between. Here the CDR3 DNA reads TGTGCCACCAGCAGAGAAGGGGACTCCTACGAGCAGTACTTC. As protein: CATSREGDSYEQYF.

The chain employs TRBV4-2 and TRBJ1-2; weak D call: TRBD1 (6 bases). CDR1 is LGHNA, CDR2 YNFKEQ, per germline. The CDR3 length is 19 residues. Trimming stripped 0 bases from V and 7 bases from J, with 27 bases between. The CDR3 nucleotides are TGTGCCAGCAGCCAAGATTTACGGGGCAGGGGCCTGGGGCAGGGTGGCTACACCTTC. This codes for CASSQDLRGRGLGQGGYTF.

The CDR3 protein is CASSLGLGGGSYNEQFF. CDR3 DNA sequence: TGTGCCAGCAGCTTGGGCCTAGGGGGCGGGTCCTACAATGAGCAGTTCTTC. This sequence joins TRBV5-8 and TRBJ2-1; 7 nucleotides agree with TRBD1. Trimming removed 0 bases from V and 1 base from J; junction bases left unmatched: 7. CDR3 size: 17 residues. Germline assignment: CDR1 SGHTS and CDR2 YDEGEE. The full variable domain, its missing parts supplied by reference TRBV5-8 and TRBJ2-1, is EAGVTQSPTHLIKTRGQQATLRCSPISGHTSVYWYQQALGLGLQFLLWYDEGEERNRGNFPPRFSGRQFPNYSSELNVNALELEDSALYLCASSLGLGGGSYNEQFFGPGTRLTVL.

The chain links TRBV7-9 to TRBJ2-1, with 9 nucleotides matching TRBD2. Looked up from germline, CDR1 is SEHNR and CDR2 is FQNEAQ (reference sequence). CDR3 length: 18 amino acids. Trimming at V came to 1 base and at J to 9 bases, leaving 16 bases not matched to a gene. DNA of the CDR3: TGTGCCAGCAGCTTAGGTCCGCCCGGGACTAGCCCCGACCGTGAGCAGTTCTTC. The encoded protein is CASSLGPPGTSPDREQFF.

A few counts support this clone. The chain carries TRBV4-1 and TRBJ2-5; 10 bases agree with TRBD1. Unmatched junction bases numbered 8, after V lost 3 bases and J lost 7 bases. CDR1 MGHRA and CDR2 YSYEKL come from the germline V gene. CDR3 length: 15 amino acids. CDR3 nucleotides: TGCGCCAGCAGCCATCTCGACAGGGGGCAGCCGACCCAGTACTTC. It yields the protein CASSHLDRGQPTQYF.

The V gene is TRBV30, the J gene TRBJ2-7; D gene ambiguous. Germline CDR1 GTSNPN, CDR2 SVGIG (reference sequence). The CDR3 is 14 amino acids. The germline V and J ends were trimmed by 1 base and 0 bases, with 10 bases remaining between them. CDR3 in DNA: TGTGCCTGGAGTGGACTGATAAGCTCCTACGAGCAGTACTTC. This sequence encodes CAWSGLISSYEQYF.

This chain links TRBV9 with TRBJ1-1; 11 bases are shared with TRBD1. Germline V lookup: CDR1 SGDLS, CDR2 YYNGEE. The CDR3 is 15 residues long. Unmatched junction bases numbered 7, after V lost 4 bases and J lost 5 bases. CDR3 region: CASSKGQGDGTEAFF. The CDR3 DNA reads TGTGCCAGCAGCAAGGGACAGGGGGATGGTACTGAAGCTTTCTTT.

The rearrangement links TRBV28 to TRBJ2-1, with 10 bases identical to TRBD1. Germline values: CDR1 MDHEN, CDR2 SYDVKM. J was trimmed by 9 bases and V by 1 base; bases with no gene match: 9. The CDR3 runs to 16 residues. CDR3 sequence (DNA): TGTGCCAGCAGTTTATCCGGGACAGGGGTAGGGGGTGAGCAGTTCTTC. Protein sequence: CASSLSGTGVGGEQFF.

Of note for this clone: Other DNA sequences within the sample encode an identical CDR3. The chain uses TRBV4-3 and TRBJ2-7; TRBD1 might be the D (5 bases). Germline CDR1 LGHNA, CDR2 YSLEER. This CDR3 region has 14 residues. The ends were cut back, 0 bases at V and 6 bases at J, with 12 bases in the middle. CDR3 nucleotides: TGCGCCAGCAGCCAAGATGGGGCAGGGCGCGAGCAGTACTTC. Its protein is CASSQDGAGREQYF.

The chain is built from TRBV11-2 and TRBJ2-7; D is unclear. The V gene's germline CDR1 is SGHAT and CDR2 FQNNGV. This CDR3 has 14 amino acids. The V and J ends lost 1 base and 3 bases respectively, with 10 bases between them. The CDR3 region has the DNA TGTGCCAGCAGCTTAGGCGCGGTCCTCTACGAGCAGTACTTC. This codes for CASSLGAVLYEQYF.

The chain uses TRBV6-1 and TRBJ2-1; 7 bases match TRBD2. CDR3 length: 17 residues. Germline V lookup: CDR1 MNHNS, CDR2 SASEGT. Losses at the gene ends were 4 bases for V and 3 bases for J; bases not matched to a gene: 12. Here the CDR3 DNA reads TGTGCCAGCAGTGGAAGGATAACTAGCGACCGCTACAATGAGCAGTTCTTC. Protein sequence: CASSGRITSDRYNEQFF.

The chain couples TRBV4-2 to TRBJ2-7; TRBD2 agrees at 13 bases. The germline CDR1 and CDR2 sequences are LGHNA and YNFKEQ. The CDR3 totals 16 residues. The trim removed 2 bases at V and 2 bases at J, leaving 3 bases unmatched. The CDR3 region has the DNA TGTGCCAGCAGCCAACCCGGGACTAGCGGGACCTACGAGCAGTACTTC. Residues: CASSQPGTSGTYEQYF.

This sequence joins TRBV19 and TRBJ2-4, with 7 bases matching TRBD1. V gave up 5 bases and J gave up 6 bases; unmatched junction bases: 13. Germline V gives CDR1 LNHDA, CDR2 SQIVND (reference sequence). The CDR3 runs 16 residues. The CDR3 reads CASSALTGEKGNIQYF. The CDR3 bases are TGTGCCAGTAGTGCGCTTACAGGGGAGAAGGGAAACATTCAGTACTTC.

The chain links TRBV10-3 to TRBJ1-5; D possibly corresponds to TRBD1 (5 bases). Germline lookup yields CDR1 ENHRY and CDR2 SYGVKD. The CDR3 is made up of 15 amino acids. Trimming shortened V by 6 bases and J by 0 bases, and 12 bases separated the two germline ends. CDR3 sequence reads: CAIRPTAYSNQPQHF. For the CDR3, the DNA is TGTGCCATCAGGCCGACAGCCTATAGCAATCAGCCCCAGCATTTT.

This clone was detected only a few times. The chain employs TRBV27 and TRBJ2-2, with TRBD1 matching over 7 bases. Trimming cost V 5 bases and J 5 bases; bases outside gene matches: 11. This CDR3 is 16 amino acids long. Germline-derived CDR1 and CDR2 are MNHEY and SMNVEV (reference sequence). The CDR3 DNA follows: TGTGCCAGCAGTCCCCGACAGGGAAGGCGAACCGGGGAGCTGTTTTTT. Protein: CASSPRQGRRTGELFF.

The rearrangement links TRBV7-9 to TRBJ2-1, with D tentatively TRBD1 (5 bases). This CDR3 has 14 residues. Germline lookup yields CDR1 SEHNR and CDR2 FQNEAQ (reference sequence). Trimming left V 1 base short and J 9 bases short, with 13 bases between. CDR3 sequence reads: CASSLDVGRGEQFF. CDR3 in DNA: TGTGCCAGCAGCTTAGATGTCGGTAGGGGTGAGCAGTTCTTC. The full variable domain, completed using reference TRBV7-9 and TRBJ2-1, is DTGVSQNPRHKITKRGQNVTFRCDPISEHNRLYWYRQTLGQGPEFLTYFQNEAQLEKSRLLSDRFSAERPKGSFSTLEIQRTEQGDSAMYLCASSLDVGRGEQFFGPGTRLTVL.

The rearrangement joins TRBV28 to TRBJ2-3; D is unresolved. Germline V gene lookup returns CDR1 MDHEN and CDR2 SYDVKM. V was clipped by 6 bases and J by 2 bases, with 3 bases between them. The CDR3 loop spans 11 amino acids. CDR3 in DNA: TGTGCCAGCAGCTTCACAGATACGCAGTATTTT. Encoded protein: CASSFTDTQYF.

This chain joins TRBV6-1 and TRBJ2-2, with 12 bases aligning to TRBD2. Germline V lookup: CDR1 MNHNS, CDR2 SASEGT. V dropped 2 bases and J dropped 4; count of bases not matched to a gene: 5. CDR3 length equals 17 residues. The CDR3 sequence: CASSEPGLAGLTGELFF. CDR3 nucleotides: TGTGCCAGCAGTGAACCCGGACTAGCGGGACTCACCGGGGAGCTGTTTTTT.

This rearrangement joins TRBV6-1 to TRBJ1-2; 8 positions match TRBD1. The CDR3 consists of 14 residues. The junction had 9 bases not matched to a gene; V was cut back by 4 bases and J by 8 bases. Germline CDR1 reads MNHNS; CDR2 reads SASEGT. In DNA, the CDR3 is TGTGCCAGCAGTGGCCTCACACAGGGGGGGGGCTACACCTTC. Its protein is CASSGLTQGGGYTF.